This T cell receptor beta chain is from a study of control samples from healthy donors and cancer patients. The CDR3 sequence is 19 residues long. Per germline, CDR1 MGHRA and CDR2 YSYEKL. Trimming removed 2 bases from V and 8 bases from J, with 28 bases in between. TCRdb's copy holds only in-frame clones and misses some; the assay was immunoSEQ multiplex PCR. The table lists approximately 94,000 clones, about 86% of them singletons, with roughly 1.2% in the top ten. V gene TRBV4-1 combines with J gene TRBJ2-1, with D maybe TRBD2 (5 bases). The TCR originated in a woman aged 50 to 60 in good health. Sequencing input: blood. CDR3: CASSQNSPRGLLHPDEQFF. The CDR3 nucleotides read TGCGCCAGCAGCCAAAATTCCCCCCGTGGACTGCTGCATCCCGATGAGCAGTTCTTC.